One sample yielded the 22 T cell receptor beta chains listed below, sequenced in a study of CD4 T cells in relation to SARS-CoV-2 and coronaviruses. CD4+ T cells from unexposed donors were obtained before the COVID-19 pandemic (2011-2018). After 10 to 11 days of culture, CD4+ T cells were isolated. These receptors have no known antigen. Measured with immunoSEQ multiplex PCR; TCRdb has only the in-frame clones, and not every one. The sample carries some 30,000 clones, 60% to 85% recorded once. Sequenced sample: CD4+ T cells from PBMCs, cultured in vitro. Receptor source: a human donor in good health.

The J gene is TRBJ1-1, the V gene TRBV6-2 or TRBV6-3; no clear D. Trimming shortened V by 5 bases and J by 5 bases, and 15 bases separated the two germline ends. Looked up from germline, CDR1 is MNHEY and CDR2 is SVGEGT. The CDR3 sequence is 14 residues long. CDR3 loop: CASSQSVGRTEAFF. For the CDR3, the DNA is TGTGCCAGCAGTCAGTCCGTAGGTAGGACTGAAGCTTTCTTT.

The chain couples TRBV7-2 to TRBJ2-7, with D perhaps assigned TRBD1 or TRBD2 (5 bases each). Trimming removed 5 bases at V and 2 bases at J, with 19 bases between. The germline gives CDR1 SGHTA, CDR2 FQGNSA. The CDR3 length is 16 residues. The CDR3 coding sequence is TGTGCCAGCAGCCGGTCCGGGACGGAGTTAACCTACGAGCAGTACTTC. It is translated as CASSRSGTELTYEQYF.

The gene calls are TRBV7-2 and TRBJ2-3, with TRBD2 matching over 7 bases. The CDR3 spans 15 residues. Trimming took 4 bases from V and 3 from J; bases not matched to a gene: 7. Germline values: CDR1 SGHTA, CDR2 FQGNSA. In nucleotides, the CDR3 is TGTGCCAGCAGCTCTAAGCGGGGAGATACAGATACGCAGTATTTT. This sequence encodes CASSSKRGDTDTQYF.

The rearrangement uses TRBV20-1 and TRBJ2-1; TRBD1 might be the D (7 bases). This CDR3 comprises 14 residues. V lost 3 bases and J 2 bases, leaving 11 bases between the germline ends. Germline V gives CDR1 DFQATT, CDR2 SNEGSKA (reference sequence). The CDR3 protein is CSASQGGTYNEQFF. CDR3 nucleotide sequence: TGCAGTGCTAGTCAGGGGGGTACCTACAATGAGCAGTTCTTC.

The J gene is TRBJ2-3, the V gene TRBV18; maybe TRBD2 (6 bases). V lost 0 bases to trimming and J lost 2 bases, with 9 bases between them. Per the germline V gene, CDR1 is KGHSH and CDR2 is LQKENI. The CDR3 has 15 residues. CDR3 coding DNA: TGTGCCAGCTCACCACCGGGCGGGGACACAGATACGCAGTATTTT. This encodes CASSPPGGDTDTQYF. Complete variable domain (other parts from reference TRBV18 and TRBJ2-3): NAGVMQNPRHLVRRRGQEARLRCSPMKGHSHVYWYRQLPEEGLKFMVYLQKENIIDESGMPKERFSAEFPKEGPSILRIQQVVRGDSAAYFCASSPPGGDTDTQYFGPGTRLTVL.

This chain links TRBV19 with TRBJ1-3; D unresolved. CDR1 and CDR2 from the germline V gene are LNHDA and SQIVND (reference sequence). V lost 3 bases and J lost 4, with 19 bases in between. The CDR3 runs 17 residues. DNA for the CDR3: TGTGCCAGTAGTATTGGAGGATCTACCGCGGGGGGAAACACCATATATTTT. Encoded protein: CASSIGGSTAGGNTIYF.

The CDR3 region is CASSLLPGQGTSGNTIYF. The CDR3 bases are TGTGCCAGCAGCTTATTACCGGGACAGGGGACCTCTGGAAACACCATATATTTT. This sequence joins TRBV7-9 and TRBJ1-3; 10 bases align to TRBD1. V shed 2 bases, J shed 0 bases, and the junction held 7 bases outside the gene matches. Germline values: CDR1 SEHNR, CDR2 FQNEAQ (reference sequence). The CDR3 has 18 amino acids.

The sample holds a few counts of this clone. The V gene is TRBV11-2, the J gene TRBJ1-5; D not resolved. Deletions cut 6 bases from V and 4 bases from J, with 13 bases between. Germline V lookup: CDR1 SGHAT, CDR2 FQNNGV. This CDR3 comprises 14 residues. Written as DNA, the CDR3 is TGTGCCAGCAGTCCTAGGCCGGAAAATCAGCCCCAGCATTTT. This encodes CASSPRPENQPQHF.

The V call is TRBV3-1 (or the pseudogene TRBV3-2), the J call TRBJ2-3, with no clear D. The germline V and J ends were trimmed by 0 bases and 1 base, with 5 bases remaining between them. This CDR3 comprises 14 residues. Germline CDR1 reads LGHDT; CDR2 reads YNNKEL (reference sequence). The CDR3 DNA is TGTGCCAGCAGCCAAGAAACGGGCACAGATACGCAGTATTTT. Amino acid sequence: CASSQETGTDTQYF.

V is TRBV10-3 and J is TRBJ2-7, with D possibly matching TRBD2 (6 bases). Deletions cut 4 bases from V and 7 bases from J, with 17 bases between. The germline CDR1 and CDR2 sequences are ENHRY and SYGVKD. CDR3 size: 14 residues. The CDR3 DNA follows: TGTGCCATCAGTGCGGGGGACGGCCTATCGGAGCAGTACTTC. This gives the protein CAISAGDGLSEQYF.

The rearrangement links TRBV7-9 to TRBJ2-1; no firm D call. Looked up from germline, CDR1 is SEHNR and CDR2 is FQNEAQ (reference sequence). The ends were cut back, 1 base at V and 1 base at J, with 8 bases in the middle. This CDR3 has 15 residues. The CDR3 DNA follows: TGTGCCAGCAGCTTAGGTACCCCATCCTACAATGAGCAGTTCTTC. Translation: CASSLGTPSYNEQFF.

The rearrangement joins TRBV7-9 to TRBJ2-1; no definite D call. Trimming took 5 bases from V and 5 from J, leaving 19 bases between them. Germline assignment: CDR1 SEHNR and CDR2 FQNEAQ (reference sequence). The CDR3 extends over 16 amino acids. The CDR3 spells CASSAPSGLPNNEQFF. The CDR3 nucleotides are TGTGCCAGCAGCGCGCCGTCTGGCCTTCCAAACAATGAGCAGTTCTTC.

This chain joins TRBV12-3 or TRBV12-4 and TRBJ1-2; no clear D gene. The length of the CDR3 is 12 residues. Trimming took off 5 bases at V and 4 bases at J, with 8 bases between the two ends. The CDR3: CASSPFIYGYTF. The CDR3 nucleotides read TGTGCCAGCAGTCCCTTTATCTATGGCTACACCTTC.

This clone was seen only a few times. The chain recombines TRBV19 with TRBJ1-5; tentatively, D is TRBD1 (5 bases). The CDR3 sequence is 15 residues long. The V gene's germline CDR1 is LNHDA and CDR2 SQIVND (reference sequence). Trimming cost V 5 bases and J 1 base, with 12 bases left between them. CDR3 region: CASSSGGPSNQPQHF. The CDR3 region has the DNA TGTGCCAGTAGTTCTGGGGGACCGAGCAATCAGCCCCAGCATTTT.

This clone was seen more than once but under ten times. The chain uses TRBV7-2 and TRBJ2-1, with 10 bases fitting TRBD2. J gave up 10 bases and V 1 base, and 10 bases lay outside the gene matches. The germline V gene encodes CDR1 SGHTA and CDR2 FQGNSA. The CDR3 sequence is 16 residues long. In DNA form, the CDR3 reads TGTGCCAGCAGCTTAGTTGCAGCGGGGGGGCTTTGGGAGCAGTTCTTC. This encodes CASSLVAAGGLWEQFF.

The chain has TRBV11-2 and TRBJ1-2, with 7 bases fitting TRBD1. The CDR3 is made up of 15 amino acids. Germline V gene data show CDR1 as SGHAT and CDR2 as FQNNGV. The V gene end was trimmed by 3 bases and the J gene end by 7 bases; junction bases not matched to a gene: 11. This CDR3 reads CASSFGASGGGGYTF. In DNA form, the CDR3 reads TGTGCCAGCAGCTTCGGAGCCTCAGGGGGGGGTGGCTACACCTTC.

This sequence joins TRBV7-2 and TRBJ2-7; a weak D match, TRBD2 (5 bases). This CDR3 comprises 16 residues. Germline V gene lookup returns CDR1 SGHTA and CDR2 FQGNSA. The V end lost 1 base, the J end lost 5 bases, and 18 bases lay between the germline ends. The CDR3 DNA reads as TGTGCCAGCAGCTTAGGATGGCAGCGGCCCGCCCACGAGCAGTACTTC. Protein product: CASSLGWQRPAHEQYF.

J is TRBJ1-2 and V is TRBV4-1; TRBD1 might be the D (6 bases). The CDR3 spans 17 residues. Germline values: CDR1 MGHRA, CDR2 YSYEKL. Trimming shortened V by 1 base and J by 2 bases, and 17 bases separated the two germline ends. The CDR3 loop is CASSQVGGGGENYGYTF. The CDR3 bases are TGCGCCAGCAGCCAAGTAGGGGGGGGAGGTGAAAACTATGGCTACACCTTC.

The chain combines TRBV7-2 with TRBJ2-3; 9 bases align to TRBD1. Per germline, CDR1 SGHTA and CDR2 FQGNSA. The CDR3 extends over 14 amino acids. V shed 6 bases, J shed 7 bases, and the junction held 8 bases outside the gene matches. The CDR3 nucleotides are TGTGCCAGCAGTCGTCCCGGGACAGGGAATACGCAGTATTTT. Protein: CASSRPGTGNTQYF. The variable domain in full, completed from reference TRBV7-2 and TRBJ2-3, reads GAGVSQSPSNKVTEKGKDVELRCDPISGHTALYWYRQSLGQGLEFLIYFQGNSAPDKSGLPSDRFSAERTGGSVSTLTIQRTQQEDSAVYLCASSRPGTGNTQYFGPGTRLTVL.

The chain links TRBV11-2 to TRBJ2-2, with TRBD2 matching 12 bases. V shed 0 bases and J 6 bases; nucleotides not matched to a gene: 5. The CDR3 is 17 residues long. Germline V gives CDR1 SGHAT, CDR2 FQNNGV. CDR3 protein: CASSLDFLAGGPGELFF. CDR3 DNA sequence: TGTGCCAGCAGCTTAGATTTCCTAGCGGGGGGGCCCGGGGAGCTGTTTTTT.

For the CDR3, the DNA is TGTGCCATCAGAACGACAGGGACGGACGGGGAGCTGTTTTTT. Translated: CAIRTTGTDGELFF. V and J are TRBV10-3 and TRBJ2-2; the match to TRBD1 covers 7 bases. The CDR3 consists of 14 residues. Germline lookup yields CDR1 ENHRY and CDR2 SYGVKD. J was trimmed by 7 bases and V by 6 bases; bases with no gene match: 8.

This sequence joins TRBV19 and TRBJ2-7; a possible D gene is TRBD2 (6 bases). V was shortened by 3 bases and J by 3 bases, with 9 bases between the two germline ends. Germline CDR1 LNHDA, CDR2 SQIVND (reference sequence). The CDR3 sequence is 13 residues long. The CDR3 loop reads CASSIGGFYEQYF. The DNA for the CDR3 is TGTGCCAGTAGTATCGGGGGTTTCTACGAGCAGTACTTC.